Listed below are T cell receptor beta chains from one sample, sequenced in a study of T cell responses to AZD1222 COVID-19 vaccine. Sequenced by immunoSEQ multiplex PCR; TCRdb stores in-frame clones only, minus some. The data contain about 48,000 clones, 65% to 90% of them singletons. Sequencing was performed on peripheral blood, taken 28 days after the second AZD1222 dose. These receptors were collected from an adult who received the AZD1222 COVID-19 vaccine. CDR3s include the opening cysteine and the closing phenylalanine or tryptophan. A D gene is named only where the DNA matches it firmly. Size values are once, few and many counts, or a class for expanded clones, and some rows have none.

size,J,D,V,DNA,CDR3
few,TRBJ1-3,-,TRBV28,TGTGCCAGCAGTGCCCCTAGGGGCCCCATATATTTT,CASSAPRGPIYF
-,TRBJ2-1,-,TRBV6-5,TGTGCCAGCTGGGCGTTTCCGCTGAACAATGAGCAGTTCTTC,CASWAFPLNNEQFF
-,TRBJ2-1,TRBD2,TRBV27,TGTGCCAGCAGTTTCGGACTAGCGGGCGGGGGCGTTGAGCAGTTCTTC,CASSFGLAGGGVEQFF
once,TRBJ1-5,-,TRBV10-3,TGTGCCATCAGTGAGGATCTAGCTGCCAATCAGCCCCAGCATTTT,CAISEDLAANQPQHF
-,TRBJ2-1,-,TRBV4-3,TGCGCCAGCAGCCATTACAGGAGGAATGAGCAGTTCTTC,CASSHYRRNEQFF
-,TRBJ1-4,TRBD1,TRBV5-1,TGCGCCAGCAGCACCGGGACAGGGGCTGAAAAACTGTTTTTT,CASSTGTGAEKLFF
-,TRBJ2-5,TRBD1,TRBV20-1,TGCAGTGCTATTGACAGGGCCGAGGAGACCCAGTACTTC,CSAIDRAEETQYF
-,TRBJ2-2,-,TRBV24-1,TGTGCCACCAGCCCCAGGAACACCGGGGAGCTGTTTTTT,CATSPRNTGELFF
-,TRBJ2-2,TRBD1,TRBV7-9,TGTGCCAGCAGCGGTTACAGGGGGCAAAACACCGGGGAGCTGTTTTTT,CASSGYRGQNTGELFF
once,TRBJ1-1,-,TRBV7-9,TGTGCCAGCAGCTTATTAGCAACAGCTGAAGCTTTCTTT,CASSLLATAEAFF
-,TRBJ2-3,TRBD2,TRBV7-2,TGTGCCAGCAGCTTACTAGCGGGAGGGGGCACAGATACGCAGTATTTT,CASSLLAGGGTDTQYF
-,TRBJ2-7,-,TRBV5-1,TGCGCCAGCAGCCCGGGATACGATGGCAACGAGCAGTACTTC,CASSPGYDGNEQYF
-,TRBJ1-5,-,TRBV27,TGTGCCAGCAGCCCCTACAGGGTTAGCAATCAGCCCCAGCATTTT,CASSPYRVSNQPQHF
-,TRBJ2-2,-,TRBV15,TGTGCCACCAGCCCCTTTTACGGACGGCAAAACACCGGGGAGCTGTTTTTT,CATSPFYGRQNTGELFF
-,TRBJ2-1,TRBD2,TRBV11-3,TGTGCCAGCAGCAGTCGGGCTAGCGGGAGTTTCTATGAGCAGTTCTTC,CASSSRASGSFYEQFF
-,TRBJ2-7,-,TRBV10-3,TGTGCCATCAGTGAGTCCGGACCGGACGAGCAGTACTTC,CAISESGPDEQYF
-,TRBJ1-2,-,TRBV20-1,TGCAGTGCCAGTGCAGTAAACTATGGCTACACCTTC,CSASAVNYGYTF
-,TRBJ2-3,-,TRBV19,TGTGCCAGTAGTACCCGGGACCGTAGCACAGATACGCAGTATTTT,CASSTRDRSTDTQYF
-,TRBJ2-1,TRBD2,TRBV10-2,TGCGCCAGCAGTGAAGAGCGGGAGCCCTCCTACAATGAGCAGTTCTTC,CASSEEREPSYNEQFF
-,TRBJ1-2,-,TRBV12-3/TRBV12-4,TGTGCCAGCAGAACCGACAGTAACTATGGCTACACCTTC,CASRTDSNYGYTF
once,TRBJ1-2,-,TRBV7-2,TGTGCCAGCAGCTTCCAGGAAAACTATGGCTACACCTTC,CASSFQENYGYTF
-,TRBJ2-7,TRBD2,TRBV19,TGTGCCAGTAGTGCCCGACTAGCGGGAGCCCCCGGCTGCGAGCAGTACTTC,CASSARLAGAPGCEQYF
few,TRBJ1-6,TRBD1,TRBV4-1,TGCGCCAGCAGCCAAGAAAGGGACGGGACAGGGAGTTCACCCCTCCACTTT,CASSQERDGTGSSPLHF
-,TRBJ2-3,TRBD2,TRBV5-1,TGCGCCAGCAGCTTAGGGACTAGAACAGATACGCAGTATTTT,CASSLGTRTDTQYF
-,TRBJ1-1,-,TRBV14,TGTGCCAGCAGCCAAGCAGGGTGGAGCACTGAAGCTTTCTTT,CASSQAGWSTEAFF
once,TRBJ2-7,TRBD1,TRBV7-2,TGTGCCAGCAGCTCCCGGACAGGGACCTACGAGCAGTACTTC,CASSSRTGTYEQYF
-,TRBJ2-1,TRBD2,TRBV5-1,TGCGCCGGGAGTTCTAGCGGGAGGGAAGGCAATGAGCAGTTCTTC,CAGSSSGREGNEQFF
-,TRBJ2-7,-,TRBV11-2,TGTGCCAGCAGCTTAGCCTCCGCAGGGCACTACACCTACGAGCAGTACTTC,CASSLASAGHYTYEQYF
-,TRBJ1-5,-,TRBV15,TGTGCCACCAGCAGACCATCCCGGCCTACGGAGGGCAATCAGCCCCAGCATTTT,CATSRPSRPTEGNQPQHF
-,TRBJ2-5,-,TRBV24-1,TGTGCCACCATTAACTCTGGGGGGGAGACCCAGTACTTC,CATINSGGETQYF
-,TRBJ1-3,-,TRBV15,TGTGCCACCAGGTTAAGCTCTGGAAACACCATATATTTT,CATRLSSGNTIYF
once,TRBJ2-7,-,TRBV1,TGCACCAGCAGCACCCCGCGTATAGGACAGGGGGCCTACGAGCAGTACTTC,CTSSTPRIGQGAYEQYF
once,TRBJ1-2,-,TRBV7-3,TGTGCCAGCAGCTTAAACAGCCGCTATGGCTACACCTTC,CASSLNSRYGYTF
-,TRBJ2-1,-,TRBV4-1,TGCGCCAGCAGCACCCAAGGGGGAGGCTCGATCATGGATGAGCAGTTCTTC,CASSTQGGGSIMDEQFF
-,TRBJ2-2,-,TRBV3-1/TRBV3-2,TGTGCCAGCAGACAGGAGGTCACCGGGGAGCTGTTTTTT,CASRQEVTGELFF
-,TRBJ1-5,TRBD1,TRBV6-2/TRBV6-3,TGTGCCAGCAGTTCCTCGATCGGGACAGGGTATAGCAATCAGCCCCAGCATTTT,CASSSSIGTGYSNQPQHF
-,TRBJ2-5,TRBD1,TRBV5-1,TGCGCCAGCAGCTTGGGGGACAGGGAAGATATCGGAGAGACCCAGTACTTC,CASSLGDREDIGETQYF
-,TRBJ2-2,-,TRBV29-1,TGCAGCGTTGAGGTCGGCACCGCGAACACCGGGGAGCTGTTTTTT,CSVEVGTANTGELFF
-,TRBJ1-1,-,TRBV2,TGTGCCAGCAGTGCCCTGAAGGGGGAGTTCACTGAAGCTTTCTTT,CASSALKGEFTEAFF
-,TRBJ2-2,-,TRBV28,TGTGCCACCGGGGGAAGCGCGAACACCGGGGAGCTGTTTTTT,CATGGSANTGELFF